A selection of T cell receptor beta chains follows, all from one sample in a study of cytomegalovirus exposure and HLA in healthy donors. Repertoires were generated with immunoSEQ multiplex PCR, while TCRdb's copy carries only in-frame clones and drops some. The table shows more than 150,000 clones, with 60% to 80% occurring only once. Sequencing input: PBMCs. The receptors shown here come from a man in his forties or fifties in good health and CMV-seropositive. CDR3s include the opening cysteine and the closing phenylalanine or tryptophan. Fields, in order: D gene, clone size, J gene, V gene, CDR3 length, CDR3 protein, CDR3 DNA. D genes are given only for firm matches. For some rows the clone size is stated as once, few or many, or as a class when expanded; others skip it.

>NA|NA|TRBJ1-4|TRBV6-4|13
CARWTVSNEKLFF
TGTGCCCGCTGGACAGTTAGTAATGAAAAACTGTTTTTT
>TRBD1|NA|TRBJ1-5|TRBV6-5|15
CASSQQGVVNQPQHF
TGTGCCAGCAGTCAGCAGGGGGTTGTCAATCAGCCCCAGCATTTT
>TRBD1|NA|TRBJ1-1|TRBV6-1|14
CASSSGTANTEAFF
TGTGCCAGCAGTTCCGGGACAGCGAACACTGAAGCTTTCTTT
>NA|NA|TRBJ1-2|TRBV5-1|14
CASSLESLDYGYTF
TGCGCCAGCAGCTTGGAGTCACTAGACTATGGCTACACCTTC
>NA|NA|TRBJ2-5|TRBV9|15
CASSGNRRGRETQYF
TGTGCCAGCAGCGGGAACCGGAGAGGTCGAGAGACCCAGTACTTC
>NA|few|TRBJ2-2|TRBV6-6|14
CASSYSSGTGELFF
TGTGCCAGCAGTTACTCGTCGGGGACCGGGGAGCTGTTTTTT
>TRBD1|NA|TRBJ2-1|TRBV13|18
CASSGRTGGGILYNEQFF
TGTGCCAGCAGCGGGAGGACAGGGGGCGGAATTCTCTACAATGAGCAGTTCTTC
>NA|few|TRBJ1-6|TRBV11-2|15
CASSLGWFGDSPLHF
TGTGCCAGCAGCTTAGGGTGGTTCGGTGATTCACCCCTCCACTTT
>NA|NA|TRBJ2-5|TRBV28|14
CASSPGRWKETQYF
TGTGCCAGCAGTCCTGGGCGATGGAAGGAGACCCAGTACTTC
>NA|NA|TRBJ2-3|TRBV2|14
CASRDSAYTDTQYF
TGTGCCAGCAGAGATAGCGCCTACACAGATACGCAGTATTTT
>NA|NA|TRBJ1-5|TRBV5-6|13
CASSLSLNQPQHF
TGTGCCAGCAGCTTGTCACTCAATCAGCCCCAGCATTTT
>NA|NA|TRBJ2-5|TRBV5-1|12
CASRLTSETQYF
TGCGCCAGCAGATTAACATCTGAGACCCAGTACTTC
>TRBD1|NA|TRBJ2-3|TRBV19|15
CASSNRDRITDTQYF
TGTGCCAGTAGTAACCGGGACAGGATCACAGATACGCAGTATTTT
>NA|NA|TRBJ2-3|TRBV7-9|13
CASSLGQTDTQYF
TGTGCCAGCAGCTTAGGGCAGACAGATACGCAGTATTTT
>TRBD2|NA|TRBJ2-3|TRBV5-1|16
CASSSRTRSGTDTQYF
TGCGCCAGCAGCTCGCGGACTAGATCTGGGACAGATACGCAGTATTTT
>NA|NA|TRBJ1-2|TRBV7-9|15
CASSSREIGIYGYTF
TGTGCCAGCAGCTCAAGGGAGATTGGCATCTATGGCTACACCTTC
>NA|NA|TRBJ2-2|TRBV27|19
CVSSSRPGQNRENTGELFF
TGTGTCAGCAGTTCACGACCTGGGCAGAATAGAGAGAACACCGGGGAGCTGTTTTTT
>NA|NA|TRBJ1-1|TRBV28|16
CASSTRFQGGGTEAFF
TGTGCCAGCAGTACCCGCTTTCAGGGAGGTGGGACTGAAGCTTTCTTT
>NA|NA|TRBJ1-2|TRBV11-2|15
CASSPLTEGGYGYTF
TGTGCCAGCAGCCCTTTAACGGAAGGGGGCTATGGCTACACCTTC
>TRBD1|NA|TRBJ2-2|TRBV7-9|18
CASSLVPGGVANTGELFF
TGTGCCAGCAGCTTAGTTCCAGGGGGAGTAGCGAACACCGGGGAGCTGTTTTTT
>TRBD1|NA|TRBJ1-1|TRBV28|13
CASSLTGYTEAFF
TGTGCCAGCAGTCTGACAGGGTACACTGAAGCTTTCTTT
>NA|NA|TRBJ1-6|TRBV9|14
CASSPEQGYSPLHF
TGTGCCAGCAGCCCTGAGCAGGGTTACTCACCCCTCCACTTT
>TRBD1|NA|TRBJ1-4|TRBV4-3|17
CASSPDGQGARPEKLFF
TGCGCCAGCAGCCCTGACGGACAGGGGGCGCGGCCCGAAAAACTGTTTTTT
>TRBD1|NA|TRBJ1-1|TRBV9|15
CASSGREGAFKKAFF
TGTGCCAGCAGCGGTCGGGAGGGGGCGTTTAAAAAAGCTTTCTTT
>NA|NA|TRBJ1-2|TRBV5-8|11
CASSWPRGYTF
TGTGCCAGCAGCTGGCCCAGGGGCTACACCTTC
>NA|NA|TRBJ2-3|TRBV4-1|16
CASSQVLSSSTDTQYF
TGCGCCAGCAGCCAAGTCCTAAGTTCTAGCACAGATACGCAGTATTTT